This TCR beta chain was identified in a study of blood T cell repertoires in COVID-19 (TCRdb year 2020). Regarding the research as a whole: Collaborator samples came from the United States, Italy and Spain and covered acute and convalescent phases of COVID-19. Samples came from the ongoing ImmuneRACE study (first 160 participants) plus 1,254 subjects from 6 global collaborators. Where HLA class I and class II types were available, the types were taken from metadata supplied by the sample provider, not from assay-based typing. Nearly every sample came with metadata listing a de-identified subject ID, COVID-19 status, age in years and sex. The dataset comprised deeply sampled blood TCRbeta repertoires from subjects exposed to, actively infected with, or recovered from COVID-19. The material from the prospective study consisted of cDNA or gDNA derived from T cells, B-cell-depleted T cells, or PBMCs. The repertoires were made available in a free public database intended to serve as a resource for research on the immune response to SARS-CoV-2. Broader findings and caveats from the paper: The amount of clinical and demographic metadata varied by source and participant and was provided uncurated.

TCRbeta CDR3 regions were amplified from genomic DNA by means of the immunoSEQ Assay, a bias-controlled multiplex PCR. On the authors' methods: Within the assay, amplification of reference gene primers was used to estimate how many nucleated cells each sample contained. To quantify the absolute abundance of each unique TCRbeta CDR3 rearrangement, sequence reads were collapsed and filtered. For each sample, productive Simpson clonality was calculated as the square root of Simpson's diversity index across productive rearrangements. TCRdb re-hosts the immuneACCESS table, in-frame sequences only. Its copies lack some clones; in the studies checked, an unresolved V gene accounts for under half of them, and the cause for the rest is not known. The V and J calls and clone size are taken from that table; D and trimming were inferred from the DNA. Within this sample are nearly 300,000 clones, with about 88% of them counted one time only. The ten largest make up more than 1.1% of the sample.

One collaborating source in Seattle enrolled patients while the patients were actively infected and followed the patients over time throughout the course of disease. Whole blood was collected in K2EDTA tubes by collaborating institutions according to the institutions' own protocols. For TCRbeta analysis, collaborators shipped samples as frozen whole blood, isolated PBMCs, or DNA extracted from either of those sample types. About this clone: The antigen this receptor binds is unknown. Base qualities are not provided; no much larger clone lies one nucleotide away.

CDR1 and CDR2 are drawn from the germline V gene: MDHEN, SYDVKM. The CDR3 has 12 amino acids, counting the end cysteine and phenylalanine. Solely the CDR3 DNA is kept, with 36 bases framed from the first base. For this chain, trimming is 6 bases at the V end and 15 bases at the J end, and the number of junction bases without a gene match is 11. Sample: peripheral blood. The clonotype originates from a human donor with COVID-19, enrolled during active disease. The donor label of this sample is uncertain. The chain links TRBV28 with TRBJ2-1, with TRBD2 identical over 7 junction bases. The CDR3 protein sequence reads: CASSRANWGGFF. The DNA sequence is TGTGCCAGCAGCCGTGCCAATTGGGGGGGGTTCTTC.